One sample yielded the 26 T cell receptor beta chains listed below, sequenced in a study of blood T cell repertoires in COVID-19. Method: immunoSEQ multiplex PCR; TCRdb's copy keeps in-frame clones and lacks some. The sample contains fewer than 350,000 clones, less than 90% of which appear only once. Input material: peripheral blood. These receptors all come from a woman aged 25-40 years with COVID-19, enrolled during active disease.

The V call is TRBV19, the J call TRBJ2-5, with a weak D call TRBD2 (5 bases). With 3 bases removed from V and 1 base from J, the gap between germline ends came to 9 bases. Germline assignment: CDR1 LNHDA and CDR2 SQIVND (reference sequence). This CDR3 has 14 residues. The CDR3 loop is CASSILGIQETQYF. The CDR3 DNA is TGTGCCAGTAGTATCCTCGGGATCCAAGAGACCCAGTACTTC.

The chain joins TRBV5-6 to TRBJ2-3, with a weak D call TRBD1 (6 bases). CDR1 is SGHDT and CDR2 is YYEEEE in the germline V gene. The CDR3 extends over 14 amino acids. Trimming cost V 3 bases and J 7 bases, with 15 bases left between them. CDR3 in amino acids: CASSSILGAHTQYF. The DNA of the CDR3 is TGTGCCAGCAGCTCAATTCTGGGGGCCCATACGCAGTATTTT. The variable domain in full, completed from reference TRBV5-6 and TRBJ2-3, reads DAGVTQSPTHLIKTRGQQVTLRCSPKSGHDTVSWYQQALGQGPQFIFQYYEEEERQRGNFPDRFSGHQFPNYSSELNVNALLLGDSALYLCASSSILGAHTQYFGPGTRLTVL.

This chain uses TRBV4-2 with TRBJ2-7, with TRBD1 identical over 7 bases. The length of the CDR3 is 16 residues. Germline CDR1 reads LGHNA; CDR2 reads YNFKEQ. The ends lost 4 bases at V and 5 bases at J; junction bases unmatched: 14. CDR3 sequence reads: CASSRGSDGTVNEQYF. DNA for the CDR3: TGTGCCAGCAGCCGAGGTTCGGACGGGACAGTAAACGAGCAGTACTTC.

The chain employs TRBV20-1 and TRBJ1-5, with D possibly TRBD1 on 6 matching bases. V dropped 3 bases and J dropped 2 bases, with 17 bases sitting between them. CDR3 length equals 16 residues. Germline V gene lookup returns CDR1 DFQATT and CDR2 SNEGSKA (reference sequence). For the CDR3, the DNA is TGCAGTGCTAGTTCCGAACAGGGTCTCCGCAATCAGCCCCAGCATTTT. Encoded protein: CSASSEQGLRNQPQHF.

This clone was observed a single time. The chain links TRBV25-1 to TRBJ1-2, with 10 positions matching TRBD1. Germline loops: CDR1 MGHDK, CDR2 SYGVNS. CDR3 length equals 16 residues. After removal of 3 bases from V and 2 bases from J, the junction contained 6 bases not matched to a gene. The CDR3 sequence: CASSESRDRGNYGYTF. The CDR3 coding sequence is TGTGCCAGCAGTGAGTCCCGGGACAGGGGAAACTATGGCTACACCTTC.

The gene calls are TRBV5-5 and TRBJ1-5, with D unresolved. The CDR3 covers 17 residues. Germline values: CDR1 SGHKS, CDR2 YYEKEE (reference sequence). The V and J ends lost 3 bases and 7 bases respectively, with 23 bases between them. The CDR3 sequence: CASSSTPLLALGQPQHF. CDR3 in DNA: TGTGCCAGCAGCTCCACTCCCCTACTAGCTCTCGGGCAGCCCCAGCATTTT.

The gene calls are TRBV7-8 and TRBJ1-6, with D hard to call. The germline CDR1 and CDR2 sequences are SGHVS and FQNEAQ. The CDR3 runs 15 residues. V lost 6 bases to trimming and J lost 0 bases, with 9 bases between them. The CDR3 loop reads CASSFLSSYNSPLHF. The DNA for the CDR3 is TGTGCCAGCAGTTTCCTAAGCTCCTATAATTCACCCCTCCACTTT.

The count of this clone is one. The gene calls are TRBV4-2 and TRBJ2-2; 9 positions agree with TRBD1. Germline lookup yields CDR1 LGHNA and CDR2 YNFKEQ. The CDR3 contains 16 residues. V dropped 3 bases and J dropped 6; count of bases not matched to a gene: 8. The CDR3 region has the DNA TGTGCCAGCAGCCATAAGGGACAGGGAGAAGCCGGGGAGCTGTTTTTT. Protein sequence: CASSHKGQGEAGELFF.

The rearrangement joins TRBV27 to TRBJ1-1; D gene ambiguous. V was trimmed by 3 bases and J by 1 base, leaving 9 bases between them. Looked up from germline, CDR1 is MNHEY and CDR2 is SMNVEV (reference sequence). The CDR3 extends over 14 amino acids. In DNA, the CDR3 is TGTGCCAGCAGTTTGTTGGGCCGGAACACTGAAGCTTTCTTT. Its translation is CASSLLGRNTEAFF.

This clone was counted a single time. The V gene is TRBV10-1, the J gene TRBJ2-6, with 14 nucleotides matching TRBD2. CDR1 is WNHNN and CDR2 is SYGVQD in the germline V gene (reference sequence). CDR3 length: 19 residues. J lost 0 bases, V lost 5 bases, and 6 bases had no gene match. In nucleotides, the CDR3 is TGCGCCAGCAGTCCGGGACTAGCGGGGGAGAGCTCTGGGGCCAACGTCCTGACTTTC. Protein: CASSPGLAGESSGANVLTF.

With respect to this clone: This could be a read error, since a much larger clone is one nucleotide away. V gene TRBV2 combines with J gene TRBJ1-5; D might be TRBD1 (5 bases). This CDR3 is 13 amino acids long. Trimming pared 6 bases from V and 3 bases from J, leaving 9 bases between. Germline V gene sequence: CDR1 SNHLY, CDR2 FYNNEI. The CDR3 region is CASRDTFNQPQHF. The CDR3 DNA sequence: TGTGCCAGCAGGGACACCTTCAATCAGCCCCAGCATTTT.

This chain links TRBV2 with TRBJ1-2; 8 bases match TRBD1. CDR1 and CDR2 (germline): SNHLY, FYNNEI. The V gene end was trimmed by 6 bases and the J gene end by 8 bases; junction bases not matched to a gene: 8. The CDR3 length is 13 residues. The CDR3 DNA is TGTGCCAGCAGCGGACAGGGTGGATCAGGCTACACCTTC. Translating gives CASSGQGGSGYTF.

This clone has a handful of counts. CDR3 sequence reads: CASSLQGDQPQHF. The CDR3 coding sequence is TGTGCCAGCAGCTTACAGGGTGATCAGCCCCAGCATTTT. This sequence joins TRBV7-9 and TRBJ1-5; D is possibly TRBD1 (5 bases). Germline V gene lookup returns CDR1 SEHNR and CDR2 FQNEAQ (reference sequence). The CDR3 length is 13 residues. The germline V and J ends were trimmed by 2 bases and 5 bases, with 7 bases remaining between them.

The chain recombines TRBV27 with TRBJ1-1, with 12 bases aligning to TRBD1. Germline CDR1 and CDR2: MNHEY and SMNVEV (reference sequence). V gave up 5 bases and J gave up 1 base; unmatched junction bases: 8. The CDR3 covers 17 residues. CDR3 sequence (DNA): TGTGCCAGCAGTCCTCGGGACAGGGGGCGAAAGAACACTGAAGCTTTCTTT. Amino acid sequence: CASSPRDRGRKNTEAFF.

For the CDR3, the DNA is TGTGCCACCAGCAGGAAGGGACAGGGGGCAATCGAGCAGTACTTC. Translating it yields CATSRKGQGAIEQYF. This chain connects TRBV15 to TRBJ2-7; the match to TRBD1 covers 12 bases. Germline CDR1 reads LNHNV; CDR2 reads YYDKDF (reference sequence). The CDR3 length is 15 residues. V shed 3 bases and J 6 bases; nucleotides not matched to a gene: 6.

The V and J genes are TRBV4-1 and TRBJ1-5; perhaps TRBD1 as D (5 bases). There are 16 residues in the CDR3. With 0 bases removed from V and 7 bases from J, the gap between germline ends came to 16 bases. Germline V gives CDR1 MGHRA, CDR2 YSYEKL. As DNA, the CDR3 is TGCGCCAGCAGCCAAGAGGGAGGAGGGGTTACGCAGCCCCAGCATTTT. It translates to CASSQEGGGVTQPQHF.

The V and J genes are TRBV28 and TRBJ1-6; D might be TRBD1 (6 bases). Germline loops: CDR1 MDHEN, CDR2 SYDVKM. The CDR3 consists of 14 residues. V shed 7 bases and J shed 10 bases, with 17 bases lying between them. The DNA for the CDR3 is TGTGCCAGCATCAAACCCCCGGGGGGCTCACCCCTCCACTTT. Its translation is CASIKPPGGSPLHF.

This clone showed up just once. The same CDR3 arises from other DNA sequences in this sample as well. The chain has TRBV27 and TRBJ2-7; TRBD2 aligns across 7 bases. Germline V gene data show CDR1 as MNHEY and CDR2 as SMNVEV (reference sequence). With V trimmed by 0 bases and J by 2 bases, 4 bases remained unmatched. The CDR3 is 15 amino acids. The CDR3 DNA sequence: TGTGCCAGCAGTTTATCGGCGGGGGAGACCTACGAGCAGTACTTC. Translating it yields CASSLSAGETYEQYF.

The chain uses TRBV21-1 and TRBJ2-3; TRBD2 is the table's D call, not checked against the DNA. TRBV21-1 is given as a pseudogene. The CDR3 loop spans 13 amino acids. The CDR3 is CASTFCRGDTQYF. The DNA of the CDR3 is TGTGCCAGCACCTTCTGCAGAGGGGATACGCAGTATTTT.

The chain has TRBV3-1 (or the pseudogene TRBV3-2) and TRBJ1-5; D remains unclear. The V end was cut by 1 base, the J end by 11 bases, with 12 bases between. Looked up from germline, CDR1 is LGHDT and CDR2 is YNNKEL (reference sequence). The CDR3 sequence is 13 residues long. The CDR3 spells CASSQAAGRTQHF. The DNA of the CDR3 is TGTGCCAGCAGCCAAGCGGCGGGAAGGACCCAGCATTTT.

DNA for the CDR3: TGTGCCAGCAGCCAAGATGCGGGAAAAGATACGCAGTATTTT. It codes for CASSQDAGKDTQYF. The chain is built from TRBV14 and TRBJ2-3; maybe TRBD2 (6 bases). The CDR3 covers 14 residues. CDR1 is SGHDN, CDR2 FVKESK, per germline. Trimming took 0 bases from V and 5 from J, leaving 9 bases between them.

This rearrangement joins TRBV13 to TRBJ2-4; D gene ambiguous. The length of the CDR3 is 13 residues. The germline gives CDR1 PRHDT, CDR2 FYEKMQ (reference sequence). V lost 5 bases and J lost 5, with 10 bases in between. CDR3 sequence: CASSHQPENIQYF. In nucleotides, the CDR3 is TGTGCCAGCAGCCATCAACCAGAAAACATTCAGTACTTC.

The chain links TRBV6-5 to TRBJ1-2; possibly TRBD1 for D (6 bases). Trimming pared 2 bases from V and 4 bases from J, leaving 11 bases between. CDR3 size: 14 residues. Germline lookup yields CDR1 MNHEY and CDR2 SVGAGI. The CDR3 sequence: CASSYIDRSYGYTF. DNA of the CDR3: TGTGCCAGCAGTTACATTGACAGGTCCTATGGCTACACCTTC.

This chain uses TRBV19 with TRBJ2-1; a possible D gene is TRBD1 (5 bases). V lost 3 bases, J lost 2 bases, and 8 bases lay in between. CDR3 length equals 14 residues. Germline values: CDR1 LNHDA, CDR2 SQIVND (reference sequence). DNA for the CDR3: TGTGCCAGTAGTATCGACAGAACCTACAATGAGCAGTTCTTC. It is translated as CASSIDRTYNEQFF. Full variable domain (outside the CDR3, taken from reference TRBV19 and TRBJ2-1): DGGITQSPKYLFRKEGQNVTLSCEQNLNHDAMYWYRQDPGQGLRLIYYSQIVNDFQKGDIAEGYSVSREKKESFPLTVTSAQKNPTAFYLCASSIDRTYNEQFFGPGTRLTVL.

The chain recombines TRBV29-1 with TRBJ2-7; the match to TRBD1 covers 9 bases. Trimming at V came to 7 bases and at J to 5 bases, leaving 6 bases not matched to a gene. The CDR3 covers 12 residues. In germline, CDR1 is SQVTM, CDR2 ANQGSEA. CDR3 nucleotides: TGCAGCGCGGGACAGGGATTGAACGAGCAGTACTTC. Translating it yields CSAGQGLNEQYF.

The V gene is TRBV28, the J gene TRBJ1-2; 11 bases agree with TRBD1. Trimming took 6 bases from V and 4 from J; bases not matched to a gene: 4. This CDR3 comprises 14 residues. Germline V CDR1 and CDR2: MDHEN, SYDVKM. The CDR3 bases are TGTGCCAGCAGCCGGACAGGGGGCGGCTATGGCTACACCTTC. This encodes CASSRTGGGYGYTF.